Below, one T cell receptor (beta chain) is given with its context. Its antigen target is currently unknown. There are no base qualities to consult, and no much larger clone falls within one base. The immunoSEQ Assay, a bias-controlled multiplex PCR, was used to amplify TCRbeta CDR3 regions from genomic DNA. The source study handled its data this way. The number of nucleated cells in each sample was estimated by amplification of reference gene primers within the assay. To quantify the absolute abundance of each unique TCRbeta CDR3 rearrangement, sequence reads were collapsed and filtered. Productive Simpson clonality was computed per sample as the square root of Simpson's diversity index over productive rearrangements. TCRdb obtained this table from immuneACCESS and retained in-frame rearrangements with V and J assigned. These tables miss some clones; where compared with another copy, unresolved V genes account for less than half of the shortfall, and the remainder is unexplained. V and J calls plus clone size are reproduced from that table; the DNA served to infer D and trimming. Here the sample has some 83,000 clones; roughly nine tenths occur a single time. Of the sample, under 20% is held by the ten largest clones.

The sample originates from a study of blood T cell repertoires in COVID-19 (TCRdb year 2020). At the level of the whole study: Collaborator samples came from the United States, Italy and Spain and covered acute and convalescent phases of COVID-19. The samples were drawn from two sources: the first 160 participants of the ongoing ImmuneRACE study, and 1,200 or so subjects contributed by 6 global collaborators. Sample metadata almost always included a de-identified subject ID, COVID-19 status, age in years and sex. Deeply sampled blood TCRbeta repertoires from subjects exposed to, actively infected with, or recovered from COVID-19 were included in the dataset. The repertoires were released in a freely available public database intended as a resource for research on the immune response to SARS-CoV-2. HLA class I and class II types, where available, came from metadata supplied by the sample provider rather than from assay-based typing. The prospective study material was composed of cDNA or gDNA derived from T cells, B-cell-depleted T cells, or PBMCs. General findings and caveats noted by the study authors: The quantity of clinical and demographic metadata differed by source and by participant and was supplied without curation.

Whole blood was collected in K2EDTA tubes by collaborating institutions according to the institutions' own protocols. For TCRbeta analysis, collaborator samples were shipped as frozen whole blood, as isolated PBMCs, or as DNA extracted from either sample type. The clonotype was recovered from an elderly man in a cohort sampled during active COVID-19. The sample consisted of peripheral blood.

The DNA sequence is given as TGTGCCAGTAGTATCAGGACGGGATACACTGAAGCTTTCTTT. Its translation reads: CASSIRTGYTEAFF. Rearrangement joined TRBV19 to TRBJ1-1, with no D gene named confidently. The germline V gene encodes CDR1 LNHDA and CDR2 SQIVND (reference sequence). V is cut by 3 bases and J by 3 bases, and the space between the germline ends is 11 bases. CDR3 length: 14 amino acids, cysteine to phenylalanine. This entry keeps only the CDR3 DNA: 42 bases, framed from base 1.